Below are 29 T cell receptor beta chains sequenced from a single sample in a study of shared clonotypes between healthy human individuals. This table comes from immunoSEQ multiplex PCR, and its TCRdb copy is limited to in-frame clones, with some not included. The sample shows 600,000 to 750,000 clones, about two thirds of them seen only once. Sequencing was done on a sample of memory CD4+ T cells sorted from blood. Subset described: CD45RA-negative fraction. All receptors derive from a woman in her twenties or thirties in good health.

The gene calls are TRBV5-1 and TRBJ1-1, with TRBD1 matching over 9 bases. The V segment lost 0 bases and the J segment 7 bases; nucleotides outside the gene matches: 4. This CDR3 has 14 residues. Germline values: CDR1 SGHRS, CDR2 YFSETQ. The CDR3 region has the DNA TGCGCCAGCAGCTTGGAGGTGACAGGGGGTGAAGCTTTCTTT. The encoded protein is CASSLEVTGGEAFF.

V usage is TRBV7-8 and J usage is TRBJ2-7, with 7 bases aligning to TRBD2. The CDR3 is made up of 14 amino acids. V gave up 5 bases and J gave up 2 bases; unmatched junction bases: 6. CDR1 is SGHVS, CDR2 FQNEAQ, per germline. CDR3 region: CASSPGTKAYEQYF. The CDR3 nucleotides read TGTGCCAGCAGCCCCGGGACTAAAGCCTACGAGCAGTACTTC.

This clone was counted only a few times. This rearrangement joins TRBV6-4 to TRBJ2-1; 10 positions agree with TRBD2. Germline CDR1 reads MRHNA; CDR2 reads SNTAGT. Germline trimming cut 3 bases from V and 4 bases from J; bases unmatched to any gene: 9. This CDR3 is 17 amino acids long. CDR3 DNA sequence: TGTGCCAGCAGTGAGGCTAGCGGGAGTGTAGCGTACAATGAGCAGTTCTTC. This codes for CASSEASGSVAYNEQFF.

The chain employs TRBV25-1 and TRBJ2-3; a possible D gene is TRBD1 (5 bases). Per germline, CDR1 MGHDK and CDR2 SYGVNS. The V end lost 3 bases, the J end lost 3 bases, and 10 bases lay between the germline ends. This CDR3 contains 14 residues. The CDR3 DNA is TGTGCCAGCAGTGACCATGGGGCAACAGATACGCAGTATTTT. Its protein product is CASSDHGATDTQYF.

DNA of the CDR3: TGTGCCAGCAGCAAAAGAGAAACAGGCGGGGGTGAGCAGTTCTTC. This gives the protein CASSKRETGGGEQFF. The V and J genes are TRBV11-2 and TRBJ2-1; 7 bases agree with TRBD2. The CDR3 covers 15 residues. The V gene end was trimmed by 5 bases and the J gene end by 9 bases; junction bases not matched to a gene: 13. CDR1 and CDR2 from the germline V gene are SGHAT and FQNNGV.

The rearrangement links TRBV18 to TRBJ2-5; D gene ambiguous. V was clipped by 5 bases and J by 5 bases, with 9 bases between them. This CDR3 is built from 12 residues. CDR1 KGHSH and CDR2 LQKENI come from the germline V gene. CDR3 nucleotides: TGTGCCAGCTCAACGCCGGGCGAGACCCAGTACTTC. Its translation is CASSTPGETQYF.

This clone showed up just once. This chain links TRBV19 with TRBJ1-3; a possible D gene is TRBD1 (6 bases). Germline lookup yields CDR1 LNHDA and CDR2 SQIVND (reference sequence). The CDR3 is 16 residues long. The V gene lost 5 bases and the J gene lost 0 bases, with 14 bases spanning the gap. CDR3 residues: CASSRPGASSGNTIYF. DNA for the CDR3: TGTGCCAGTAGTCGTCCAGGGGCGAGCTCTGGAAACACCATATATTTT.

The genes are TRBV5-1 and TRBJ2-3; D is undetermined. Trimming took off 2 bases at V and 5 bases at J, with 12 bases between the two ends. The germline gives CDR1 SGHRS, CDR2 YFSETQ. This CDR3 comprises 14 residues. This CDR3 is CASSFAGGEDTQYF. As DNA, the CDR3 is TGCGCCAGCAGCTTTGCAGGCGGCGAAGATACGCAGTATTTT.

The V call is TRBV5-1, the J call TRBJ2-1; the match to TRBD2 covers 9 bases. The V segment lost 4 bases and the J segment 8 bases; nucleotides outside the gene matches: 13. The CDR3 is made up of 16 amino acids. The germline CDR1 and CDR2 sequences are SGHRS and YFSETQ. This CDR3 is CASSRVLAGNPDEQFF. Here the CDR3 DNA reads TGCGCCAGCAGCCGCGTCCTAGCGGGGAACCCGGATGAGCAGTTCTTC.

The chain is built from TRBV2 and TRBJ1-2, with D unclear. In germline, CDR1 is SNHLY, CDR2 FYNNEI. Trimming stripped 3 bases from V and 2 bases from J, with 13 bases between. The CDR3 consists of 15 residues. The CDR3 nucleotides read TGTGCCAGCAGTGAGCTGGGCAGCGGAAACTATGGCTACACCTTC. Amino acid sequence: CASSELGSGNYGYTF.

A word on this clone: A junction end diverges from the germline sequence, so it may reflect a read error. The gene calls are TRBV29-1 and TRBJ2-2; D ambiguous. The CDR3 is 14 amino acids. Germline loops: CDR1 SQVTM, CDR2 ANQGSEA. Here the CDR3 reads CSVQELTNTGELFF. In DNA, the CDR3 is TGCAGCGTTCAAGAGTTAACGAACACCGGGGAGCTGTTTTTT.

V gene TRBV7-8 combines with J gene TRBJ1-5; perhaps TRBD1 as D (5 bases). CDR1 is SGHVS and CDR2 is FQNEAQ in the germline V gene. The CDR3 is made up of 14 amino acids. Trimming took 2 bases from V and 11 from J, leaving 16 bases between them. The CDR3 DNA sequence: TGTGCCAGCAGCTTACGTAGTACTAAGGGGTCCCAGCATTTT. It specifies CASSLRSTKGSQHF.

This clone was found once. CDR3 in amino acids: CASSTRRGRGETQYF. CDR3 sequence (DNA): TGTGCCAGCAGCACCCGAAGGGGGCGCGGAGAGACCCAGTACTTC. V and J are TRBV28 and TRBJ2-5; 7 bases match TRBD1. V lost 6 bases and J lost 4; bases outside the gene matches: 11. This CDR3 region has 15 residues. CDR1 and CDR2 (germline): MDHEN, SYDVKM. The whole variable domain, filled in from reference TRBV28 and TRBJ2-5, reads DVKVTQSSRYLVKRTGEKVFLECVQDMDHENMFWYRQDPGLGLRLIYFSYDVKMKEKGDIPEGYSVSREKKERFSLILESASTNQTSMYLCASSTRRGRGETQYFGPGTRLLVL.

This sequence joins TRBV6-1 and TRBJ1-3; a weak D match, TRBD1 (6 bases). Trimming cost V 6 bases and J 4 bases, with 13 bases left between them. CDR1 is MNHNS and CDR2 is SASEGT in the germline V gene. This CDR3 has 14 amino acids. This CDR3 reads CASSRTEQGNTIYF. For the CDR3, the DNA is TGTGCCAGCAGCCGGACAGAACAAGGAAACACCATATATTTT.

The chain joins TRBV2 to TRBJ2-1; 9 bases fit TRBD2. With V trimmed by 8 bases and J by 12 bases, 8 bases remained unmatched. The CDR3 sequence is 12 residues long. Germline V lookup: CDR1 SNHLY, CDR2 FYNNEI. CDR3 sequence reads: CASGGVAGVQFF. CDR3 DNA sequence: TGTGCCAGCGGTGGGGTAGCGGGAGTGCAGTTCTTC.

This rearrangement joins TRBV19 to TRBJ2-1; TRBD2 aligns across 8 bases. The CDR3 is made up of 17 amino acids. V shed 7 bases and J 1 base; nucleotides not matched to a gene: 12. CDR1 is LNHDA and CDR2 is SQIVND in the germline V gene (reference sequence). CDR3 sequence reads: CASKPAPGTSSYNEQFF. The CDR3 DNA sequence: TGTGCCAGTAAACCCGCCCCCGGGACTAGTTCCTACAATGAGCAGTTCTTC.

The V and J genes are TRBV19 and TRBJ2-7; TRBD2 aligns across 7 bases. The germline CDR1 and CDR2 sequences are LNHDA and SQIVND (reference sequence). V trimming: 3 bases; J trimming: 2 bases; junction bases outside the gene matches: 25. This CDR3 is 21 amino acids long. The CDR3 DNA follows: TGTGCCAGTAGTATTTCAGGCTGGGGGACGGGAGGTAATTCCGGGACCTACGAGCAGTACTTC. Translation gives CASSISGWGTGGNSGTYEQYF.

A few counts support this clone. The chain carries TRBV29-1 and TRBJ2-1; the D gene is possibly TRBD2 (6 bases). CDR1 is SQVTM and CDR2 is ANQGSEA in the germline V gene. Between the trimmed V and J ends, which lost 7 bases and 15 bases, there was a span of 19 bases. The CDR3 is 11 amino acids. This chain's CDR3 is CSAENGGLGFF. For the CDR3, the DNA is TGCAGCGCAGAAAATGGGGGACTGGGGTTCTTC.

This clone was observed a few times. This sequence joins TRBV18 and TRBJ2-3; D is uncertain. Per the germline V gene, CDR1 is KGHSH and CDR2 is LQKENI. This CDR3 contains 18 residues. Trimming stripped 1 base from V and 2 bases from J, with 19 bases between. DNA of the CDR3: TGTGCCAGCTCACCACAGGTGGTTATTTCCGCCTACACAGATACGCAGTATTTT. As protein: CASSPQVVISAYTDTQYF.

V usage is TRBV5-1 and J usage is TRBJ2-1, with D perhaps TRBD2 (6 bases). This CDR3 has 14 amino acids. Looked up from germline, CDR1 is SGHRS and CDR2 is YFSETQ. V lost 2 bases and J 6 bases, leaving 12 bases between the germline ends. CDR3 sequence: CASSFGGSFNEQFF. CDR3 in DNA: TGCGCCAGCAGCTTCGGGGGTAGTTTCAATGAGCAGTTCTTC.

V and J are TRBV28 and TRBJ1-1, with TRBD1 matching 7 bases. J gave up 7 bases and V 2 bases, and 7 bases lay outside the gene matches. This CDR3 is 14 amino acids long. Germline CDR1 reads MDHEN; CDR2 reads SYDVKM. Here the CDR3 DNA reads TGTGCCAGCAGTTTAAAGGGGGCGGGAGGTGAAGCTTTCTTT. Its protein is CASSLKGAGGEAFF.

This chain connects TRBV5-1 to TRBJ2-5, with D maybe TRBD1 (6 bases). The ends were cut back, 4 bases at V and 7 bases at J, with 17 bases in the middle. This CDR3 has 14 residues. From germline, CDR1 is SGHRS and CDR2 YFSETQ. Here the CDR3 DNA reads TGCGCCAGCAGCCCAGGACAGCCGAGCGGGACCCAGTACTTC. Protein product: CASSPGQPSGTQYF.

The CDR3 DNA sequence: TGTGCCAGCAGAAAGACAGCTGGAAACACCATATATTTT. Translating it yields CASRKTAGNTIYF. This rearrangement joins TRBV6-5 to TRBJ1-3, with D possibly TRBD1 on 5 matching bases. Trimming removed 6 bases from V and 2 bases from J, with 8 bases in between. The CDR3 runs 13 residues. Germline loops: CDR1 MNHEY, CDR2 SVGAGI.

CDR3 DNA: TGCGCCAGCAGCCAGGGCCCGAGCCAAGGTGAGCAGTTCTTC. Amino acid sequence: CASSQGPSQGEQFF. The chain is built from TRBV5-1 and TRBJ2-1; D is possibly TRBD1 (5 bases). The CDR3 covers 14 residues. CDR1 and CDR2 from the germline V gene are SGHRS and YFSETQ. The V and J ends lost 4 bases and 9 bases respectively, with 17 bases between them.

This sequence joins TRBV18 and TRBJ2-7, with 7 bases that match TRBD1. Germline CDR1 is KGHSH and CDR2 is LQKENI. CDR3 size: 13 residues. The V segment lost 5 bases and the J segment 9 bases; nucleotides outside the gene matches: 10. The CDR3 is CASSRDRTLGQYF. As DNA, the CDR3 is TGTGCCAGCTCAAGGGACAGAACCTTGGGGCAGTACTTC.

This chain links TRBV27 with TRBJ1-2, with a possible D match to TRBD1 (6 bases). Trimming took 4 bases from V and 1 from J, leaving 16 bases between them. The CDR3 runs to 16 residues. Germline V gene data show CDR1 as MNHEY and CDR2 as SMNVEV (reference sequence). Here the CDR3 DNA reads TGTGCCAGCAGTTCTGCCAGGGGCCCCTTTAACTATGGCTACACCTTC. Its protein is CASSSARGPFNYGYTF.

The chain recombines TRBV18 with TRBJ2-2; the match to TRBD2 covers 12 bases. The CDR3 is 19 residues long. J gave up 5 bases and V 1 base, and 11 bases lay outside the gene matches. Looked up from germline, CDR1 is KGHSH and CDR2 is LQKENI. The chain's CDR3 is CASSPRRTSGIGRTGELFF. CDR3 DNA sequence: TGTGCCAGCTCACCACGCCGGACTAGCGGGATCGGACGTACCGGGGAGCTGTTTTTT.

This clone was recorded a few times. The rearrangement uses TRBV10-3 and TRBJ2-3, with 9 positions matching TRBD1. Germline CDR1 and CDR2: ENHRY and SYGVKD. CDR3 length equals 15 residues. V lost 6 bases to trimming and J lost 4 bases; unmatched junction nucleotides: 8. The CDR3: CAIRGGQGIADTQYF. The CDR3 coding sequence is TGTGCCATCAGGGGGGGACAGGGCATAGCAGATACGCAGTATTTT.

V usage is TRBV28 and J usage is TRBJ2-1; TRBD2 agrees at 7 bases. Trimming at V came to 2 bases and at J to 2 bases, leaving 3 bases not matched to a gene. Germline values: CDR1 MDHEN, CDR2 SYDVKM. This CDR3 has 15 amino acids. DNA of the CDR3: TGTGCCAGCAGTTTAATTGCGGGGGCCTACAATGAGCAGTTCTTC. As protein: CASSLIAGAYNEQFF.